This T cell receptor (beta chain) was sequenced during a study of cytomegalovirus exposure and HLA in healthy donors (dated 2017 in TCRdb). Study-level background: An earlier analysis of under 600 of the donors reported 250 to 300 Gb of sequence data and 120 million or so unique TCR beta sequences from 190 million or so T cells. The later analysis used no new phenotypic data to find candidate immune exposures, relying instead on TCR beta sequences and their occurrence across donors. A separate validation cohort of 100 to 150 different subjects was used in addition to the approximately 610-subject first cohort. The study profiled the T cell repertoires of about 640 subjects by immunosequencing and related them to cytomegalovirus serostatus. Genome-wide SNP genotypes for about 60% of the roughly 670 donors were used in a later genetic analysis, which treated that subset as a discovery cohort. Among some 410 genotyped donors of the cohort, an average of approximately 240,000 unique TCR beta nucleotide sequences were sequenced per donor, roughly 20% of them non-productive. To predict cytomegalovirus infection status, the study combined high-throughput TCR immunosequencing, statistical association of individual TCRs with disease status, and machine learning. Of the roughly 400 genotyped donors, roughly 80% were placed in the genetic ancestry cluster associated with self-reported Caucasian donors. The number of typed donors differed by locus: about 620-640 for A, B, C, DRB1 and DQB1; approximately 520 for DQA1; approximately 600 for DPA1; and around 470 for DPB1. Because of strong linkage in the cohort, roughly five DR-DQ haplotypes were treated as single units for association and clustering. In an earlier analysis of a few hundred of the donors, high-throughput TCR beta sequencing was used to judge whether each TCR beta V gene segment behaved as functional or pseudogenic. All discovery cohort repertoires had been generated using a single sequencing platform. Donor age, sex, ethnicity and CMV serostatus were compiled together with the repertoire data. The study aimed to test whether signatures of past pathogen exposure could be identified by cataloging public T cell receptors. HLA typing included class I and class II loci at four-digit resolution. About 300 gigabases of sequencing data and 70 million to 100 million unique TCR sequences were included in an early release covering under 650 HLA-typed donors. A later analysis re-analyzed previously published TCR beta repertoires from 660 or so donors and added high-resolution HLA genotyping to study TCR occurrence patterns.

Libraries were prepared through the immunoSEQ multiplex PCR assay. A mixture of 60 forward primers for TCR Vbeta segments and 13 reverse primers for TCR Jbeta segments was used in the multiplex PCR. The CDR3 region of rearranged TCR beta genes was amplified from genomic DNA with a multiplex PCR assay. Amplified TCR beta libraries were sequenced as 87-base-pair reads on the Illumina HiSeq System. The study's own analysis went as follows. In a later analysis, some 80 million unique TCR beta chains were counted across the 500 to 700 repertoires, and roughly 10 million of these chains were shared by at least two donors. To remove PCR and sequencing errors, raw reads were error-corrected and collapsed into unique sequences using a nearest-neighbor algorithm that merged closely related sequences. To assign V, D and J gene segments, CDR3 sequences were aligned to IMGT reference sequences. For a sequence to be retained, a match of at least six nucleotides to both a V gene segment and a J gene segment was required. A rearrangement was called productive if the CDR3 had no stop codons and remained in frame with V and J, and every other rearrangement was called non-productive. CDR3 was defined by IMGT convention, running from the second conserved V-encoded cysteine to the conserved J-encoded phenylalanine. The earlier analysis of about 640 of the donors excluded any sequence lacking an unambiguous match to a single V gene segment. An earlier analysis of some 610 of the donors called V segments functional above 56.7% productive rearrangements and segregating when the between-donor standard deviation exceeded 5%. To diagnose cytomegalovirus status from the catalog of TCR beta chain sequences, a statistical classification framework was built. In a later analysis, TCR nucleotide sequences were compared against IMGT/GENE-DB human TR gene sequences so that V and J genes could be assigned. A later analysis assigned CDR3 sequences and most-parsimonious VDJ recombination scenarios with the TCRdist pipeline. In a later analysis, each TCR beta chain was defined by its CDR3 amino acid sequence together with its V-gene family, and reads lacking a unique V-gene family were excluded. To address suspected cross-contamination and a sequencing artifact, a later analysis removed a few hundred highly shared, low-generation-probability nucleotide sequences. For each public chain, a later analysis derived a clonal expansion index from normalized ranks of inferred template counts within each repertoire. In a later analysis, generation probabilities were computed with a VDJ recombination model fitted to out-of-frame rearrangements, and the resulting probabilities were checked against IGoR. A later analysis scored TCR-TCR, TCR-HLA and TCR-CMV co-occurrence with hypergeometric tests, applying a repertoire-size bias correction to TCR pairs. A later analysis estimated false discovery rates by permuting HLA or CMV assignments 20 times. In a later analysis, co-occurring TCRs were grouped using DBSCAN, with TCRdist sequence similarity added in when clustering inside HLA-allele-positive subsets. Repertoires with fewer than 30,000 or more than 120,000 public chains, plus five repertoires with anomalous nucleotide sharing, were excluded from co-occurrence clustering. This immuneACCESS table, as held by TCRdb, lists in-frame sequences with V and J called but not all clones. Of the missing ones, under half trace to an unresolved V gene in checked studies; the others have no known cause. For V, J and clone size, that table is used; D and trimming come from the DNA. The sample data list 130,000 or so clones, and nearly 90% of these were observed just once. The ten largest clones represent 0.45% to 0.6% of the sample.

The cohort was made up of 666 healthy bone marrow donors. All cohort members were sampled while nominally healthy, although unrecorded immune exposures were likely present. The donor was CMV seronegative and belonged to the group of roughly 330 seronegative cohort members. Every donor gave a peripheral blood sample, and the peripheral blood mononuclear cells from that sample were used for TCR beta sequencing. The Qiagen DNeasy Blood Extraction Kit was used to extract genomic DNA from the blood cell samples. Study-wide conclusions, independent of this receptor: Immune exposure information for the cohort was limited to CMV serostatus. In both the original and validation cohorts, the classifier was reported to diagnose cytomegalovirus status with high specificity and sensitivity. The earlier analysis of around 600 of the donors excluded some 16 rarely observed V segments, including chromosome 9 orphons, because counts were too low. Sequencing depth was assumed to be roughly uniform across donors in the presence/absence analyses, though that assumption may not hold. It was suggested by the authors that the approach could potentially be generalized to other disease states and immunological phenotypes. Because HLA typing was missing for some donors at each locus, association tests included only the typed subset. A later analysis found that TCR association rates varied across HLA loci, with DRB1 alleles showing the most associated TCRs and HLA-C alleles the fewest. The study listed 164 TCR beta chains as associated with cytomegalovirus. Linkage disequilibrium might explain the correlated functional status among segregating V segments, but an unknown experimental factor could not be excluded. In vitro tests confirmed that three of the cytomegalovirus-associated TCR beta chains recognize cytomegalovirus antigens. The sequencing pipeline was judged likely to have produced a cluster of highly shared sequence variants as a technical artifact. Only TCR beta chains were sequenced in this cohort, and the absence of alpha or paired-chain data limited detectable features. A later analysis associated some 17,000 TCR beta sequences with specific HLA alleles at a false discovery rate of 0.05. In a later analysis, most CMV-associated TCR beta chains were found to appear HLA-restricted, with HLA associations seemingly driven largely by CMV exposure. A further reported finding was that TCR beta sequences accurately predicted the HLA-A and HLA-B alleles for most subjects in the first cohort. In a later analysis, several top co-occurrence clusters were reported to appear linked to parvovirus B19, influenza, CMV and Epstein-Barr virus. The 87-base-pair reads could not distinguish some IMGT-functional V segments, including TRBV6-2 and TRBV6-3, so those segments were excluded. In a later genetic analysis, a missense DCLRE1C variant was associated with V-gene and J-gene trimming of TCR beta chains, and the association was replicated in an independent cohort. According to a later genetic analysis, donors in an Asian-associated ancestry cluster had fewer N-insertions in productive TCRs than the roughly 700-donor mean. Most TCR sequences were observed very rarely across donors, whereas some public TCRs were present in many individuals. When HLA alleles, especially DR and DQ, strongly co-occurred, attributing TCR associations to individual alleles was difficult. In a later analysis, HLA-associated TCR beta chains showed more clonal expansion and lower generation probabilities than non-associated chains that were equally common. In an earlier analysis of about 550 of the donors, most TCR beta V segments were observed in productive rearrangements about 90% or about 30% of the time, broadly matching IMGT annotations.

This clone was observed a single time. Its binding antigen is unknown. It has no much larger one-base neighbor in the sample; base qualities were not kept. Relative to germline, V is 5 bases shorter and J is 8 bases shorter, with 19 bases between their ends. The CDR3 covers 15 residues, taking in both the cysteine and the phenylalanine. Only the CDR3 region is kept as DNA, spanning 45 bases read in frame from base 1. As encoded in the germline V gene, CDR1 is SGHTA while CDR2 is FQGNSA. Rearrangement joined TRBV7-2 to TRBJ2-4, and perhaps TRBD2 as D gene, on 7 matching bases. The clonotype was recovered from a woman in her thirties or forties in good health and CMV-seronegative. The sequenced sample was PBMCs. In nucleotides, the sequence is TGTGCCAGCAGCCCATGGACTCGAGGGGGGGACATTCAGTACTTC. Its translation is CASSPWTRGGDIQYF.